This TCR beta chain emerged from a study of T cells in Graves' hyperthyroidism and ophthalmopathy. Study-wide points: Most clonotypes that expanded in the thyroid above 0.001 also showed up in blood.

The authors deemed Graves' hyperthyroidism stable absent ophthalmopathy progression within 18 months. The diagnostic basis comprised clinical symptoms, serum thyroxine and TRAb, thyroid ultrasound and orbital computed tomography. This clonotype has a count of ten or more. Its specificity is not known. The junction does not match germline at one end; this may be a read error. Regions amplified from RNA transcripts were the TCR beta CDR3 regions. Carried out on the TCR CDR3, a first-round RT-PCR used the HTBI primer set. One entry per CDR3 protein results from TCRdb running MiXCR on the multiplex PCR reads. This table holds about 92,000 distinct CDR3 sequences, around 50% found once. The receptor was isolated from a woman aged 35 to 49 with Graves' hyperthyroidism. The sequenced sample was blood.

CDR3 in amino acids: CSARPTAETQYF. CDR3 nucleotide sequence: TGCAGTGCTAGACCAACCGCAGAAACGCAGTATTTT. The chain recombines TRBV20-1 with TRBJ2-3; D uncertain. Germline V gene lookup returns CDR1 DFQATT and CDR2 SNEGSKA (reference sequence). CDR3 length equals 12 residues.